What follows are 7 T cell receptor beta chains derived from one specimen sequenced in a study of cytomegalovirus exposure and HLA in healthy donors (dated by TCRdb to 2016 to 2017). Receptor amplification or capture employed the immunoSEQ multiplex PCR assay. Sourced from immuneACCESS, this table was stored by TCRdb with only in-frame sequences that have V and J called. A share of the clones is absent; for the studies checked, an unresolved V gene accounts for under half, and the remainder has no known explanation. A total of roughly 260,000 clones appear in this sample, 87% of them only once. 2.6% of the sample is taken by the ten largest. Sequencing was performed on PBMCs. The source of these receptors is a man aged 18 to 30 in good health and CMV-seronegative.

Only one count was recorded for this clone. The CDR3 DNA sequence: TGTGCCAGCAGTTTATACCCGAGTCCCCCCCAAGAGACCCAGTACTTC. Translated, it gives CASSLYPSPPQETQYF. J is TRBJ2-5 and V is TRBV27; the D is unclear. The CDR3 spans 16 residues. V was cut by 1 base and J by 1 base, with 13 bases left in between. Germline loops: CDR1 MNHEY, CDR2 SMNVEV (reference sequence).

The chain carries TRBV11-3 and TRBJ2-1, with TRBD2 matching 14 bases. CDR3 length equals 16 residues. Germline CDR1 SGHNT, CDR2 YENEEA. The V and J ends lost 3 bases and 4 bases, in that order; junction bases with no gene match: 2. CDR3 residues: CASSFGLAGGYNEQFF. The CDR3 DNA follows: TGTGCCAGCAGCTTCGGACTAGCGGGGGGATACAATGAGCAGTTCTTC.

V is TRBV7-2 and J is TRBJ1-4, with TRBD1 matching 7 bases. The germline V gene has CDR1 SGHTA and CDR2 FQGNSA. With V trimmed by 3 bases and J by 0 bases, 1 base remained unmatched. The CDR3 runs to 15 residues. In DNA form, the CDR3 reads TGTGCCAGCAGCTTTCAGGGGGCAACTAATGAAAAACTGTTTTTT. It codes for CASSFQGATNEKLFF.

The chain is built from TRBV20-1 and TRBJ2-7; unclear D gene. Germline-derived CDR1 and CDR2 are DFQATT and SNEGSKA (reference sequence). The V end was cut by 3 bases, the J end by 6 bases, with 6 bases between. The CDR3 spans 10 residues. The CDR3 sequence is CSARFGEQYF. The DNA for the CDR3 is TGCAGTGCTAGGTTCGGCGAGCAGTACTTC.

The V call is TRBV27, the J call TRBJ1-2; a possible D gene is TRBD1 (6 bases). CDR3 length equals 15 residues. Germline V gene data show CDR1 as MNHEY and CDR2 as SMNVEV (reference sequence). V dropped 5 bases and J dropped 3 bases, with 16 bases sitting between them. CDR3 residues: CASSPYPQGYYGYTF. The CDR3 DNA is TGTGCCAGCAGTCCCTACCCTCAGGGGTACTATGGCTACACCTTC.

The chain joins TRBV7-9 to TRBJ2-7, with 8 bases that match TRBD1. The CDR3 has 15 amino acids. V shed 5 bases and J 6 bases; nucleotides not matched to a gene: 12. Per germline, CDR1 SEHNR and CDR2 FQNEAQ (reference sequence). The CDR3 protein is CASSPSGGGMAEQYF. DNA of the CDR3: TGTGCCAGCAGCCCATCAGGGGGCGGTATGGCCGAGCAGTACTTC.

This clone was seen a single time. The chain carries TRBV10-2 and TRBJ1-4; 8 bases map to TRBD1. Trimming cost V 7 bases and J 7 bases; bases outside gene matches: 5. Germline lookup yields CDR1 WSHSY and CDR2 SAAADI. The CDR3 has 13 amino acids. The CDR3 DNA sequence: TGCGCCAGCACCCAGGGGGCAGGTGAAAAACTGTTTTTT. Protein: CASTQGAGEKLFF.